Each of the 3 T cell receptor beta chains below was sequenced from the same sample in a study of breast tumors, draining lymph nodes, adjacent tissues. The lymph nodes were axillary draining lymph nodes from breast cancer patients. One entry per CDR3 protein results from TCRdb running MiXCR on the multiplex PCR reads. The sample records about 200,000 distinct CDR3 sequences, around 35% being singletons. The sample comprised axillary lymph node tissue. The receptors shown here come from a female donor with breast cancer. Some clones in this sample may be carry-over from other donors' samples.

This clonotype was observed at least ten times. The chain combines TRBV28 with TRBJ2-1; D ambiguous. V was shortened by 7 bases and J by 2 bases, with 9 bases between the two germline ends. The CDR3 runs to 13 residues. The V gene's germline CDR1 is MDHEN and CDR2 SYDVKM. The CDR3 DNA follows: TGTGCCAGCATCTCGAGTGCCTACAATGAGCAGTTCTTC. Translating it yields CASISSAYNEQFF.

V gene TRBV6-6 combines with J gene TRBJ2-5; weak D call: TRBD2 (6 bases). Germline CDR1 MNHNY, CDR2 SVGAGI (reference sequence). Trimming took off 4 bases at V and 4 bases at J, with 13 bases between the two ends. The CDR3 extends over 14 amino acids. CDR3 nucleotides: TGTGCCAGCAGTTTCCAGGGAGGCCCAGAGACCCAGTACTTC. This translates into CASSFQGGPETQYF.

As concerns this clonotype: No conserved phenylalanine or tryptophan ends this CDR3, so it is likely a read error. The chain employs TRBV20-1 and TRBJ1-5, with 7 bases fitting TRBD1. The CDR3 contains 15 residues. Trimming removed 0 bases from V and 1 base from J; junction bases left unmatched: 3. Germline loops: CDR1 DFQATT, CDR2 SNEGSKA (reference sequence). The CDR3 nucleotides read TGCAGTGCTAGAGATCGCAGGGGGAGCAATCAGCCCCAGCATGGT. This codes for CSARDRRGSNQPQHG.